This T cell receptor beta chain was identified in a study of blood T cell repertoires in COVID-19. Overall study context: Italy, Spain and the United States were the sources of the convalescent and acute COVID-19 samples. Sources were T cells, B-cell-depleted T cells, or PBMCs; the material itself was cDNA or gDNA.

Only in-frame clones appear in the TCRdb table, and some are missing; sequencing was by immunoSEQ multiplex PCR. The sample carries about 210,000 clones, 70% to 90% recorded once. V lost 4 bases to trimming and J lost 9 bases, with 11 bases between them. CDR1 and CDR2 from the germline V gene are KGHDR and SFDVKD. CDR3 size: 12 residues. J is TRBJ1-1 and V is TRBV24-1; maybe TRBD1 (6 bases). The sequencing input was peripheral blood. The source is a woman aged 45-60 years with active or convalescent COVID-19. In DNA, the CDR3 is TGTGCCACCAGTGACCAAGACAGGAAAGCTTTCTTT. Translating gives CATSDQDRKAFF.